The 5 T cell receptor beta chains below all came from one sample that was sequenced in a study of T cell responses to AZD1222 COVID-19 vaccine. Method: immunoSEQ multiplex PCR; TCRdb's copy keeps in-frame clones and lacks some. The sample yields around 150,000 clones, roughly 94% seen once. This specimen consisted of peripheral blood, obtained on day 0 of AZD1222 vaccination. The receptors were sampled from an adult in good health.

The chain links TRBV5-6 to TRBJ1-3; no clear D gene. With 1 base removed from V and 0 bases from J, the gap between germline ends came to 11 bases. Germline V lookup: CDR1 SGHDT, CDR2 YYEEEE. The CDR3 runs 16 residues. CDR3 DNA sequence: TGTGCCAGCAGCTTGTTGAAAGTCTACTCTGGAAACACCATATATTTT. It specifies CASSLLKVYSGNTIYF.

This chain joins TRBV28 and TRBJ1-1, with D unclear. CDR1 and CDR2 from the germline V gene are MDHEN and SYDVKM. V lost 5 bases and J lost 2, with 12 bases in between. The CDR3 has 14 amino acids. CDR3 sequence (DNA): TGTGCCAGCAGTCCCCCTTCCTTAAACACTGAAGCTTTCTTT. It yields the protein CASSPPSLNTEAFF.

The J gene is TRBJ1-1, the V gene TRBV27; 8 bases match TRBD1. Germline V gene data show CDR1 as MNHEY and CDR2 as SMNVEV (reference sequence). The CDR3 sequence is 21 residues long. V was clipped by 7 bases and J by 3 bases; unmatched bases: 28. The CDR3: CASIPVSASLRTGKGDTEAFF. The CDR3 nucleotides read TGTGCCAGCATACCAGTCTCCGCGAGTTTACGGACAGGGAAAGGTGACACTGAAGCTTTCTTT.

V gene TRBV5-1 combines with J gene TRBJ2-7; tentatively, D is TRBD1 (6 bases). V lost 5 bases and J lost 6, with 15 bases in between. CDR3 length: 13 residues. Per germline, CDR1 SGHRS and CDR2 YFSETQ. Here the CDR3 reads CASSQAPGVEQYF. The CDR3 nucleotides are TGCGCCAGCAGTCAAGCCCCAGGGGTCGAGCAGTACTTC.

The V call is TRBV27, the J call TRBJ2-7; D is uncertain. The germline CDR1 and CDR2 sequences are MNHEY and SMNVEV (reference sequence). With 4 bases removed from V and 4 bases from J, the gap between germline ends came to 11 bases. CDR3 size: 13 residues. CDR3 coding DNA: TGTGCCAGCAGTTCTACAGAAAAGTACGAGCAGTACTTC. This encodes CASSSTEKYEQYF.